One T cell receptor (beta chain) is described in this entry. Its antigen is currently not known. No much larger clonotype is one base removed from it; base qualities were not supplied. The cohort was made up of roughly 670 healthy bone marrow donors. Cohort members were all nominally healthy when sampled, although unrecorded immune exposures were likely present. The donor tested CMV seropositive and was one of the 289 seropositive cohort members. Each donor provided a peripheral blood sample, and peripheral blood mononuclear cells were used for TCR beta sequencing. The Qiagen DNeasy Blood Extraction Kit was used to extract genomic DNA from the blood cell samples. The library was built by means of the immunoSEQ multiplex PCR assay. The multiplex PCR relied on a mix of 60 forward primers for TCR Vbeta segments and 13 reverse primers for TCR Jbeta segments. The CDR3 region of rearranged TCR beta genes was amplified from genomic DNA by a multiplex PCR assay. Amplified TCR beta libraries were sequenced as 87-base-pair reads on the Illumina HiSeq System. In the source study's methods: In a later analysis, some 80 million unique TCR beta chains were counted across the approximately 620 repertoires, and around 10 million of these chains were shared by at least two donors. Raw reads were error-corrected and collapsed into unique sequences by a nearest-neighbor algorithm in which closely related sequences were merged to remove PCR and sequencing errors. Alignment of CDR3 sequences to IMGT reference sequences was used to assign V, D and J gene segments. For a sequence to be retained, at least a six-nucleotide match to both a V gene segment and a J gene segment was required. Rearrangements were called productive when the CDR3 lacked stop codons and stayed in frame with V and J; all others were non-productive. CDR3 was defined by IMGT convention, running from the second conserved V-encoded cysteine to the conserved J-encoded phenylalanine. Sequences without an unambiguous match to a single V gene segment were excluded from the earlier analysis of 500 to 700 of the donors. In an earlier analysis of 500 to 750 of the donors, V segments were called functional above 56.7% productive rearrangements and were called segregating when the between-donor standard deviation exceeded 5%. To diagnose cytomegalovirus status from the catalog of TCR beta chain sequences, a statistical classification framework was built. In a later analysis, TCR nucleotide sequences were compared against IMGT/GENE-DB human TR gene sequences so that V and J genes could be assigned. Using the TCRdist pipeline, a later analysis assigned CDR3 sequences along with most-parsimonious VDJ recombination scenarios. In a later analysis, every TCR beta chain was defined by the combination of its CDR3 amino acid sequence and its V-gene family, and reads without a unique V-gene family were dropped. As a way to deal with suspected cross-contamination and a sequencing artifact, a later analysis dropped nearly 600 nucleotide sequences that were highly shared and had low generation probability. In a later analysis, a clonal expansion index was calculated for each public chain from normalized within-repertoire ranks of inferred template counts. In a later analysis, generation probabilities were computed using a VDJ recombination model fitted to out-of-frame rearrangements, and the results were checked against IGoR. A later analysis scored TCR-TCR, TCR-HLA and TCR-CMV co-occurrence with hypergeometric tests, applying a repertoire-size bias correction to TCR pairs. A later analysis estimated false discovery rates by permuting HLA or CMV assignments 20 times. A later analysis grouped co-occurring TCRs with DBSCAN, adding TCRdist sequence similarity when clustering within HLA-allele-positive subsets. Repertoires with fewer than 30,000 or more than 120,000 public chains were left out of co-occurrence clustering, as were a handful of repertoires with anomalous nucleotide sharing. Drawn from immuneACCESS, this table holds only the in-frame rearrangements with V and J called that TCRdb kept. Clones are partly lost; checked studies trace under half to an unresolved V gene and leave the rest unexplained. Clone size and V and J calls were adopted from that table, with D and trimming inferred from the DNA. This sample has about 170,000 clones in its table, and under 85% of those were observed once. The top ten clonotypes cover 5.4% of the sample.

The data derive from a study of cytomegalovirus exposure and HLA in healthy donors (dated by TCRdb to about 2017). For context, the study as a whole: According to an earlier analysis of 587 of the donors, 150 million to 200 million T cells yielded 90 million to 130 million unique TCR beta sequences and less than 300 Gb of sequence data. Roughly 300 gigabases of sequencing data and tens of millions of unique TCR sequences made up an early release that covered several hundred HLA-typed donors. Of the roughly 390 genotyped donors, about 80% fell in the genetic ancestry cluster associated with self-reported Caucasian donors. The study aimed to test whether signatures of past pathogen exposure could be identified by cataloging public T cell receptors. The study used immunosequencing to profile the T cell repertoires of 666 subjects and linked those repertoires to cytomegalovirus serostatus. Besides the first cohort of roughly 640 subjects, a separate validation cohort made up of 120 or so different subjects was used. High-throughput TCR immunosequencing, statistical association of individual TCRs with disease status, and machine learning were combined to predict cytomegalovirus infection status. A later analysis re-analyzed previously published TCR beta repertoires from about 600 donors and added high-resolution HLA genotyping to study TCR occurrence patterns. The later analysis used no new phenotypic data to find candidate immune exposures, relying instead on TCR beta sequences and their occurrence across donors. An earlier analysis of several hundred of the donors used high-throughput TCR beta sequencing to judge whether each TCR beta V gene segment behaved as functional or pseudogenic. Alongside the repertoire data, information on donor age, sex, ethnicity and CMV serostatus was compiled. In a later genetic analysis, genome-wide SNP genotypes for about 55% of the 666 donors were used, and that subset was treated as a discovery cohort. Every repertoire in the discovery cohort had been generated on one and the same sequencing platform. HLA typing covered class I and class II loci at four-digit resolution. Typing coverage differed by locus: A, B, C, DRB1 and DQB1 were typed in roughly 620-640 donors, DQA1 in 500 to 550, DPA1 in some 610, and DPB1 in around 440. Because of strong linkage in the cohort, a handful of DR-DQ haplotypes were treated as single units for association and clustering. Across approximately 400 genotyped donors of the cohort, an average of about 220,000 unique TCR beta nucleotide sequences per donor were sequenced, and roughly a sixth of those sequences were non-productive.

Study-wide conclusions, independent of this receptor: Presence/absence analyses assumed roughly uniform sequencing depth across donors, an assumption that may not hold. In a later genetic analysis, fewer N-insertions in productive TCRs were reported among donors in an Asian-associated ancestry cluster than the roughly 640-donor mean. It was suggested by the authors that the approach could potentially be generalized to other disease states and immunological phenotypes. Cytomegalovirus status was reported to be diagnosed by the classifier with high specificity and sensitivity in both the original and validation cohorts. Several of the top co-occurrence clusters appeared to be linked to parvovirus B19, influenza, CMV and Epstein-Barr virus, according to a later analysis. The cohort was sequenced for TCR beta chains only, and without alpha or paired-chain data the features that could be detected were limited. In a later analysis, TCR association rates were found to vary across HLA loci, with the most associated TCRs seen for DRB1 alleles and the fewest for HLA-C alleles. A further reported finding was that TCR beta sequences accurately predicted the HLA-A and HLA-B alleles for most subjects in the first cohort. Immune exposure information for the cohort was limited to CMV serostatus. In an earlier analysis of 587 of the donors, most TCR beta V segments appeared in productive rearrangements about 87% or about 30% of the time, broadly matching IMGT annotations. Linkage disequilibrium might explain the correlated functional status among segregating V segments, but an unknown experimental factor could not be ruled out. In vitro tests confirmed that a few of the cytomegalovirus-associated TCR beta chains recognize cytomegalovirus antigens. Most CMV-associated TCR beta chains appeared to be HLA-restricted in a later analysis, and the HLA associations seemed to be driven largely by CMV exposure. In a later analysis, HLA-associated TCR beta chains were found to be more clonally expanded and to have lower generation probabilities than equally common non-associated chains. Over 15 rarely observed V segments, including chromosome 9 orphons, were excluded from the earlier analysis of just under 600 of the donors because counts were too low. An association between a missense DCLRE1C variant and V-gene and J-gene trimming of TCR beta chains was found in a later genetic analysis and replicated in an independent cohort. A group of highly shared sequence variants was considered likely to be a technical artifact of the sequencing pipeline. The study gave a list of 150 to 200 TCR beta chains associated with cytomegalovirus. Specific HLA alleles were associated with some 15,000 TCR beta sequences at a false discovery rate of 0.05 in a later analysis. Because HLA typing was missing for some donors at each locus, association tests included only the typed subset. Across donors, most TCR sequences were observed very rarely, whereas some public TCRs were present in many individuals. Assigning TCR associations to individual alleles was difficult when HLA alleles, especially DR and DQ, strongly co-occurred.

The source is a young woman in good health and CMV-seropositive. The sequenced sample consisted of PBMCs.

The CDR3 amino acid sequence is: CASRRQGGYEQYF. Here is the DNA: TGTGCCAGCAGGAGACAGGGCGGCTACGAGCAGTACTTC. The chain is encoded by TRBV6-5 joined to TRBJ2-7; 7 nucleotides in the junction match TRBD1. Clipping removes 6 bases from V and 3 bases from J, with 5 as the unmatched junction base count. From the germline V gene, CDR1 is MNHEY and CDR2 is SVGAGI. Spanning cysteine to phenylalanine, the CDR3 consists of 13 amino acids. Kept here is only the CDR3 DNA, which spans 39 bases and is read in frame from base 1.